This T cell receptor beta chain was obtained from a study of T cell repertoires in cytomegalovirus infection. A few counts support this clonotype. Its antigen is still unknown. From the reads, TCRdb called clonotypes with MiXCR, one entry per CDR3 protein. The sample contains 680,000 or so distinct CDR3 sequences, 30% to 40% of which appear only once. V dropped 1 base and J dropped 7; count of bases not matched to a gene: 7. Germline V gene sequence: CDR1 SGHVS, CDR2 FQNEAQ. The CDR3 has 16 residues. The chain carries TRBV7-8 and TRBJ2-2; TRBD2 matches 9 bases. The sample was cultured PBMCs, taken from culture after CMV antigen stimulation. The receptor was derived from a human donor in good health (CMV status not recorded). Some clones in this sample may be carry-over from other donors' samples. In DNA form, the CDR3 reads TGTGCCAGCAGCTTAGTGGCGGGGGGGCGTGACGGGGAGCTGTTTTTT. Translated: CASSLVAGGRDGELFF.